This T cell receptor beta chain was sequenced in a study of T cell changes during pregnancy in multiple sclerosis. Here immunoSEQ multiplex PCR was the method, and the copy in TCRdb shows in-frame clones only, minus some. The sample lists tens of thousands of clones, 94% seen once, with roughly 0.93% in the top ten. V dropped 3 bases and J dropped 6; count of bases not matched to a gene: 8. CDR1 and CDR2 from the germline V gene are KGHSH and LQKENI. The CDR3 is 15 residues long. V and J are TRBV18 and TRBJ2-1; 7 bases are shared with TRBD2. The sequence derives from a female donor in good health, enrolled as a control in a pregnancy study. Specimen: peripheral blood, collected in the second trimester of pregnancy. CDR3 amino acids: CASSPTQGGSNEQFF. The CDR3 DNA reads TGTGCCAGCTCACCGACTCAGGGAGGGAGCAATGAGCAGTTCTTC.